This paragraph covers one T cell receptor beta chain sequence. Its antigen is unknown. Trimming pared 0 bases from V and 6 bases from J, leaving 15 bases between. CDR1 LNHNV and CDR2 YYDKDF come from the germline V gene (reference sequence). This CDR3 comprises 15 residues. The PCR contained 60 Vbeta and 13 Jbeta primers. Sequencing used immunoSEQ multiplex PCR; TCRdb keeps in-frame clones, though not all of them. Found here are about 160,000 clones, about 88% of them singletons; the top ten hold about 2%. The sample belongs to a study of cytomegalovirus exposure and HLA in healthy donors. Study findings and constraints: Productive rates of about 87% or about 30% were seen for most TCR beta V segments in an earlier analysis.

The TCR was taken from a man in his late teens or twenties in good health and CMV-seropositive. Sequenced input: PBMCs. The chain couples TRBV15 to TRBJ2-7, with D tentatively TRBD1 (7 bases). CDR3 bases: TGTGCCACCAGCAGAGATATAGCAGGGGGAGGCGAGCAGTACTTC. Protein sequence: CATSRDIAGGGEQYF.